This T cell receptor beta chain emerged from a study of shared clonotypes between healthy human individuals. Repertoires were generated with immunoSEQ multiplex PCR, while TCRdb's copy carries only in-frame clones and drops some. The sample contains a few hundred thousand clones, over 50% of which appear only once. The study drew its donors from healthy HIV-negative adults without recent acute infections or vaccinations. In the case of this clone: Its antigen is still unknown.

The CDR3 is made up of 15 amino acids. CDR1 and CDR2 from the germline V gene are MNHEY and SVGAGI. Trimming shortened V by 7 bases and J by 4 bases, and 16 bases separated the two germline ends. Study-level results: Represented genetic and exposure-history diversity was restricted by having few donors.

The material sequenced was memory CD4+ T cells sorted from blood. Subset given: CD45RA-negative fraction. J is TRBJ2-2 and V is TRBV6-5; D is possibly TRBD2 (6 bases). The sequence was obtained from a man under 40 in good health. The CDR3 bases are TGTGCCAGCACCAGACTCCCGGGGGTCACCGGGGAGCTGTTTTTT. Residues: CASTRLPGVTGELFF.